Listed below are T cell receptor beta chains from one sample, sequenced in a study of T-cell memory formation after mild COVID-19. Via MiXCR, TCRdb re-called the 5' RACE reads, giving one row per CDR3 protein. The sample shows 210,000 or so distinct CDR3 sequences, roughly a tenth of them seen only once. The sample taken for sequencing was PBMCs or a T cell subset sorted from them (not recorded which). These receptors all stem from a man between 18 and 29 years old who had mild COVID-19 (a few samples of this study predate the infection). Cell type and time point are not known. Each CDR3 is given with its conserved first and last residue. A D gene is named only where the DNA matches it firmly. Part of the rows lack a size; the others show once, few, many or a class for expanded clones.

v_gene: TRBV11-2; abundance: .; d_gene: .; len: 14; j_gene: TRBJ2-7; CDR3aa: CASSPRTTSHEQYF; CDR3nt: TGTGCCAGCAGCCCGCGGACTACCTCCCACGAGCAGTACTTC
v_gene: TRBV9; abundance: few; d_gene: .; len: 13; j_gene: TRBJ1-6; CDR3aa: CASSAGQFSPLHF; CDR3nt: TGTGCCAGCAGCGCCGGACAGTTTTCACCCCTCCACTTT
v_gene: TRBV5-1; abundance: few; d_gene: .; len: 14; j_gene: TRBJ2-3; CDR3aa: CASSRQESTDTQYF; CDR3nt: TGCGCCAGCAGCCGCCAGGAAAGCACAGATACGCAGTATTTT
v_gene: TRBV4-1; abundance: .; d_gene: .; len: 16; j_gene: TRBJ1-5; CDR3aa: CASSQDEQGAYQPQHF; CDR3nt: TGCGCCAGCAGCCAAGACGAACAGGGAGCCTATCAGCCCCAGCATTTT
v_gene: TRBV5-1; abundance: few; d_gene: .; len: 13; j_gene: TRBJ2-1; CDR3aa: CASSKSSYNEQFF; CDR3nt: TGCGCCAGCAGTAAGAGCTCCTACAATGAGCAGTTCTTC
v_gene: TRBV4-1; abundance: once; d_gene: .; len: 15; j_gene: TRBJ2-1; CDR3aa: CASSQAQSGGYEQFF; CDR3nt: TGCGCCAGCAGCCAAGCGCAGTCAGGAGGTTATGAGCAGTTCTTC
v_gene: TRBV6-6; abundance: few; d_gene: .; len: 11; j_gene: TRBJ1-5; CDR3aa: CASSGNQPQHF; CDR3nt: TGTGCCAGCAGTGGCAATCAGCCCCAGCATTTT
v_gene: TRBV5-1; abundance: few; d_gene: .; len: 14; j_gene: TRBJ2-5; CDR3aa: CASSLRLGLETQYF; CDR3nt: TGCGCCAGCAGCTTGCGTTTGGGTTTAGAGACCCAGTACTTC
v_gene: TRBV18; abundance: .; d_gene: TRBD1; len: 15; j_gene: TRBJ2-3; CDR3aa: CASSPLGQGTDTQYF; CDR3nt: TGTGCCAGCTCACCACTGGGACAGGGCACAGATACGCAGTATTTT
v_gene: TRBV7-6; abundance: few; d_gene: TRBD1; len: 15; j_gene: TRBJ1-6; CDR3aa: CASSLLAGGSSPLHF; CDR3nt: TGTGCCAGCAGCTTGTTGGCAGGGGGCAGTTCACCCCTCCACTTT
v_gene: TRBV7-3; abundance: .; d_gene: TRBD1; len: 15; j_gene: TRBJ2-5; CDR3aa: CASSSQGAVGETQYF; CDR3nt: TGTGCCAGCAGCTCCCAGGGGGCGGTTGGAGAGACCCAGTACTTC
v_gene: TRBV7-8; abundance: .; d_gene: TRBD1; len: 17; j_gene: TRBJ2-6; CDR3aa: CASSRTGAFSGANVLTF; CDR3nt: TGTGCCAGCAGCCGTACAGGGGCTTTCTCCGGGGCCAACGTCCTGACTTTC
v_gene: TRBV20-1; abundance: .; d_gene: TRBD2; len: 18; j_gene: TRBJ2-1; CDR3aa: CSARSRLAGGLTYNEQFF; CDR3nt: TGCAGTGCTAGATCGAGACTAGCGGGGGGTTTGACCTACAATGAGCAGTTCTTC
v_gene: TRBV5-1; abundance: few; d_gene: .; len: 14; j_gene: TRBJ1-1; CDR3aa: CASKRQGAETEAFF; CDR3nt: TGCGCCAGCAAACGGCAGGGCGCAGAGACTGAAGCTTTCTTT
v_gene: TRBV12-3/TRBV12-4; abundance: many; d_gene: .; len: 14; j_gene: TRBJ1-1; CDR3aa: CASSLTQGRTEAFF; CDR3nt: TGTGCCAGCAGTTTAACGCAGGGAAGGACTGAAGCTTTCTTT
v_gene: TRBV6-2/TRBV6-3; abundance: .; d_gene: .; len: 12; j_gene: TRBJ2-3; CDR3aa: CASSYSRITQYF; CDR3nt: TGTGCCAGCAGTTACTCGAGGATTACGCAGTATTTT
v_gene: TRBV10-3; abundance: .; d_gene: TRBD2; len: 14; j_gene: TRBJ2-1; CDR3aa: CAISPGLAGNEQFF; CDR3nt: TGTGCCATCAGTCCGGGACTAGCGGGAAATGAGCAGTTCTTC
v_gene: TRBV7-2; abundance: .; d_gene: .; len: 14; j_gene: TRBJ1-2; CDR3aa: CASSLGRINYGYTF; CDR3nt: TGTGCCAGCAGCTTAGGGAGAATCAACTATGGCTACACCTTC
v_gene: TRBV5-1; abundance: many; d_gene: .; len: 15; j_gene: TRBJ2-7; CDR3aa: CASSLGLQATYEQYF; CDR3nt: TGCGCCAGCAGCTTGGGGTTACAAGCCACCTACGAGCAGTACTTC
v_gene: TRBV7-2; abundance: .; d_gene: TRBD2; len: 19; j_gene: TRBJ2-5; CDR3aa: CASSLMPGLAGAGQETQYF; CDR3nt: TGTGCCAGCAGCTTAATGCCGGGACTAGCGGGGGCTGGGCAAGAGACCCAGTACTTC
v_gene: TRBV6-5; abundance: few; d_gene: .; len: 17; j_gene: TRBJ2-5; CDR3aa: CASSYSRRTPVGETQYF; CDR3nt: TGTGCCAGCAGTTACTCGAGACGGACACCCGTAGGAGAGACCCAGTACTTC
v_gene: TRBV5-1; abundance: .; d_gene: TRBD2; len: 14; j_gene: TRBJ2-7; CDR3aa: CASSMTSGDYEQYF; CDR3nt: TGCGCCAGCAGCATGACTAGCGGTGACTACGAGCAGTACTTC
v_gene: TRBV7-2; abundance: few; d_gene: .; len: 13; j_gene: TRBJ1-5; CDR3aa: CASSRVHNQPQHF; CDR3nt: TGTGCCAGCAGCCGAGTACACAATCAGCCCCAGCATTTT
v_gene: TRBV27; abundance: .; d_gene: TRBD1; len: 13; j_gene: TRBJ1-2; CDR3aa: CASSGQGYYGYTF; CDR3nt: TGTGCCAGCAGTGGACAGGGGTACTATGGCTACACCTTC
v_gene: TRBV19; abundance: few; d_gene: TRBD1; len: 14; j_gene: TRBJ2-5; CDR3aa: CASSGSGGQETQYF; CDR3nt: TGTGCCAGTAGTGGATCAGGGGGCCAAGAGACCCAGTACTTC
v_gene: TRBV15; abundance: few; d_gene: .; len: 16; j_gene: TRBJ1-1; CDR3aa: CATSRDVYSLNTEAFF; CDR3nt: TGTGCCACCAGCAGAGATGTGTACAGCTTGAACACTGAAGCTTTCTTT
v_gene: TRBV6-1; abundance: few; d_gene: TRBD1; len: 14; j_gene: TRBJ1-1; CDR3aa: CASSGRQGGLRAFF; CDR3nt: TGTGCCAGCAGTGGGCGACAGGGAGGGCTTCGAGCTTTCTTT
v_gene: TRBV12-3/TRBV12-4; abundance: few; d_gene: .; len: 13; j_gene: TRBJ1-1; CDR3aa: CASSFGGSTEAFF; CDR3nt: TGTGCCAGCAGTTTTGGGGGGAGCACTGAAGCTTTCTTT
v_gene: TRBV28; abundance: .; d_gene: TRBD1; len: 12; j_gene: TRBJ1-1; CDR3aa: CASSRQGTEAFF; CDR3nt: TGTGCCAGCAGTAGACAGGGGACTGAAGCTTTCTTT
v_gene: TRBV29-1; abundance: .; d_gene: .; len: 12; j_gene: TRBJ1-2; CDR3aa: CSVVWGSRGYTF; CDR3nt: TGCAGCGTTGTTTGGGGATCTCGGGGCTACACCTTC
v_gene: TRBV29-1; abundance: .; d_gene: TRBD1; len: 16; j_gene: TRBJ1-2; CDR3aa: CSVDTGTGGVGYGYTF; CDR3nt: TGCAGCGTTGATACCGGGACAGGGGGCGTAGGCTATGGCTACACCTTC
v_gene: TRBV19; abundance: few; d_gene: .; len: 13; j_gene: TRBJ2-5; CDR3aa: CASSETVSETQYF; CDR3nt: TGTGCCAGTAGTGAGACAGTTTCGGAGACCCAGTACTTC
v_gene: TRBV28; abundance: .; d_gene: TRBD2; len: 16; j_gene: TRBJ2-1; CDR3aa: CASSFEGSGGYNEQFF; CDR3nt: TGTGCCAGCAGTTTTGAGGGTAGCGGGGGTTACAATGAGCAGTTCTTC
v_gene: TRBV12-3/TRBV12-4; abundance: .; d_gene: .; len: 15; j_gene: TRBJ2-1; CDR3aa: CASGDRDFTHNEQFF; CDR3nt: TGTGCCAGCGGCGACCGGGACTTTACCCACAATGAGCAGTTCTTC
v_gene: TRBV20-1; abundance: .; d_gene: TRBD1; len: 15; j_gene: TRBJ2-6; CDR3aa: CSARRTGAGANVLTF; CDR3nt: TGCAGTGCTAGACGGACAGGGGCTGGGGCCAACGTCCTGACTTTC
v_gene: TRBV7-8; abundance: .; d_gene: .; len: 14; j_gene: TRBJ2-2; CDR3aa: CASSLPGYTGELFF; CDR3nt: TGTGCCAGCAGCTTACCAGGATACACCGGGGAGCTGTTTTTT
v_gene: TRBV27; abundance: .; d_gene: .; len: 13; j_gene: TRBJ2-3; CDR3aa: CASLKSTSGTQYF; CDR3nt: TGTGCCAGCCTAAAATCTACCTCGGGTACGCAGTATTTT
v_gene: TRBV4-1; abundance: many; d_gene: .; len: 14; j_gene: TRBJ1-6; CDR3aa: CASSHPGWSSPLHF; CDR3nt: TGCGCCAGCAGCCACCCAGGGTGGAGCTCACCCCTCCACTTT
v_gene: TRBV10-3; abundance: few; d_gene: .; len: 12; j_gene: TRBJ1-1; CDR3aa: CAIYPGQGEAFF; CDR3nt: TGTGCCATCTACCCGGGACAAGGGGAAGCTTTCTTT
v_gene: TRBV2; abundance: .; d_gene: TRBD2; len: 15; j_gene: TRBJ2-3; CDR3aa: CASSVDGGGTDTQYF; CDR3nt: TGTGCCAGCAGTGTCGACGGGGGGGGCACAGATACGCAGTATTTT
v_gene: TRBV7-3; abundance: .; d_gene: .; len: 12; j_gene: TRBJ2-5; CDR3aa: CASRSGSETQYF; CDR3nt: TGTGCCAGCAGGTCGGGCTCGGAGACCCAGTACTTC
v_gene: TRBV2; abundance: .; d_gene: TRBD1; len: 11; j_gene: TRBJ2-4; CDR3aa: CASSSATGSYF; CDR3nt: TGTGCCAGCAGCTCCGCGACAGGGTCGTACTTC
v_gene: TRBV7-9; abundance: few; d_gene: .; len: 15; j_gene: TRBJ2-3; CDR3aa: CASSPPAGVADTQYF; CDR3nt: TGTGCCAGCAGCCCTCCAGCGGGTGTCGCAGATACGCAGTATTTT
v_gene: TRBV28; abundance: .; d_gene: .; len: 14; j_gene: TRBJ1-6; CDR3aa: CASIYRQGNSPLHF; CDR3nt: TGTGCCAGCATCTATCGGCAGGGGAATTCACCCCTCCACTTT
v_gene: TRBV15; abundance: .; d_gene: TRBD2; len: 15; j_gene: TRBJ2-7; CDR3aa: CATSRQTSGGAEQYF; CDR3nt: TGTGCCACCAGCAGGCAAACTAGCGGGGGGGCCGAGCAGTACTTC
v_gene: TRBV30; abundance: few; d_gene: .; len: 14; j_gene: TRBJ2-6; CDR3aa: CAWGLTGGANVLTF; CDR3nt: TGTGCCTGGGGGCTTACCGGGGGGGCCAACGTCCTGACTTTC
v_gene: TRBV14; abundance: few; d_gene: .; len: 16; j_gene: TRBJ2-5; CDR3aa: CASSPYRGTAGETQYF; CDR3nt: TGTGCCAGCAGCCCGTACCGCGGGACGGCGGGTGAGACCCAGTACTTC